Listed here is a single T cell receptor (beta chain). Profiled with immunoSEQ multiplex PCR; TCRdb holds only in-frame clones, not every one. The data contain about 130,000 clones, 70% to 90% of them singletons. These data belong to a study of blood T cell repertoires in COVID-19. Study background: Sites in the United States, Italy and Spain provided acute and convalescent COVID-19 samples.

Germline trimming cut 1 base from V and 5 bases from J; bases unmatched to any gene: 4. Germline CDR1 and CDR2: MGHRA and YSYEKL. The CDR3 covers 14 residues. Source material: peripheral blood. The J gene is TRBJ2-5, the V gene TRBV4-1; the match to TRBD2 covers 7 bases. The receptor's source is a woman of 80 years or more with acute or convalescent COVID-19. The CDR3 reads CASSQGRRGETQYF. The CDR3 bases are TGCGCCAGCAGCCAAGGTCGGCGGGGGGAGACCCAGTACTTC.